These T cell receptor beta chains were read from a single sample in a study of regulatory T cells in long-lasting Graves disease. TCRdb analysed the multiplex PCR reads with MiXCR anew, one entry per CDR3 protein. Of about 660,000 distinct CDR3 sequences in the sample, 30% were seen once. This material consisted of peripheral blood mononuclear cells (PBMCs), taken when the disease was refractory, from a patient treated with antithyroid drugs. The receptors were gathered from a female donor with Graves disease. Both conserved end residues are part of each CDR3. The order of the fields is clone size, D gene, J gene, V gene, CDR3 protein, CDR3 DNA. D genes are given only for firm matches. Expanded clones are given a class, and other clones once, few, many or no size at all.

abundance: few; d_gene: -; j_gene: TRBJ1-2; v_gene: TRBV3-1; CDR3aa: CASSQEFNRRTNYGYTF; CDR3nt: TGTGCCAGCAGCCAAGAATTTAACAGGCGTACTAACTATGGCTACACCTTC
abundance: -; d_gene: TRBD1; j_gene: TRBJ1-1; v_gene: TRBV6-1; CDR3aa: CASSSGQGDRTKAFF; CDR3nt: TGTGCCAGCAGCTCGGGACAGGGGGACAGGACGAAAGCTTTCTTT
abundance: -; d_gene: -; j_gene: TRBJ2-7; v_gene: TRBV7-9; CDR3aa: CASSLWGRETYEQYF; CDR3nt: TGTGCCAGCAGCTTATGGGGCAGGGAAACCTACGAGCAGTACTTC
abundance: many; d_gene: -; j_gene: TRBJ1-1; v_gene: TRBV28; CDR3aa: CASSPQRGTEAFF; CDR3nt: TGTGCCAGCAGCCCCCAGAGGGGCACTGAAGCTTTCTTT
abundance: many; d_gene: TRBD2; j_gene: TRBJ2-5; v_gene: TRBV2; CDR3aa: CASKLSKGGTLAGAKTQYF; CDR3nt: TGTGCCAGCAAGTTGAGTAAAGGGGGTACACTAGCGGGAGCGAAGACCCAGTACTTC
abundance: few; d_gene: -; j_gene: TRBJ2-5; v_gene: TRBV27; CDR3aa: CASKKGGETQYF; CDR3nt: TGTGCCAGCAAAAAGGGGGGAGAGACCCAGTACTTC
abundance: -; d_gene: -; j_gene: TRBJ1-5; v_gene: TRBV19; CDR3aa: CASNILSNQPQHF; CDR3nt: TGTGCCAGTAACATTCTTAGCAATCAGCCCCAGCATTTT
abundance: -; d_gene: -; j_gene: TRBJ1-5; v_gene: TRBV7-9; CDR3aa: CASSSTGPSQPQHF; CDR3nt: TGTGCCAGCAGCTCCACAGGGCCATCTCAGCCCCAGCATTTT
abundance: many; d_gene: TRBD1; j_gene: TRBJ1-2; v_gene: TRBV28; CDR3aa: CASSLLGTASNGYTF; CDR3nt: TGTGCCAGCAGTTTATTGGGGACAGCTTCGAATGGCTACACCTTC
abundance: once; d_gene: -; j_gene: TRBJ2-3; v_gene: TRBV5-1; CDR3aa: CTSSTGTDTQYF; CDR3nt: TGCACCAGCAGCACAGGCACAGATACGCAGTATTTT
abundance: -; d_gene: TRBD1; j_gene: TRBJ1-1; v_gene: TRBV7-3; CDR3aa: CASSSRTGRASF; CDR3nt: TGTGCCAGCAGCTCCCGGACAGGGAGGGCTTCCTTT
abundance: -; d_gene: -; j_gene: TRBJ2-7; v_gene: TRBV12-3/TRBV12-4; CDR3aa: CASSFRFEGPYEQYF; CDR3nt: TGTGCCAGCAGTTTTCGCTTTGAGGGGCCGTACGAGCAGTACTTC
abundance: -; d_gene: TRBD1; j_gene: TRBJ1-1; v_gene: TRBV29-1; CDR3aa: CSADRGPATEAFF; CDR3nt: TGCAGCGCGGACAGGGGGCCGGCCACTGAAGCTTTCTTT
abundance: many; d_gene: TRBD1; j_gene: TRBJ1-1; v_gene: TRBV28; CDR3aa: CASSLFGQGAKEAFF; CDR3nt: TGTGCCAGCAGTTTATTTGGACAGGGGGCGAAGGAAGCTTTCTTT
abundance: few; d_gene: -; j_gene: TRBJ2-7; v_gene: TRBV27; CDR3aa: CASSLRQAAYEQYF; CDR3nt: TGTGCCAGCAGTCTTCGACAGGCAGCCTACGAGCAGTACTTC
abundance: -; d_gene: -; j_gene: TRBJ1-2; v_gene: TRBV12-3/TRBV12-4; CDR3aa: CASSFGARYGYTF; CDR3nt: TGTGCCAGCAGTTTCGGGGCGCGGTATGGCTACACCTTC
abundance: -; d_gene: -; j_gene: TRBJ1-1; v_gene: TRBV10-2; CDR3aa: CASSDRRLNTEAFF; CDR3nt: TGCGCCAGCAGTGATCGACGGCTGAACACTGAAGCTTTCTTT
abundance: -; d_gene: TRBD2; j_gene: TRBJ2-7; v_gene: TRBV20-1; CDR3aa: CSARGLAGGFQQYF; CDR3nt: TGCAGTGCTAGAGGACTAGCGGGAGGGTTTCAGCAGTACTTC
abundance: few; d_gene: -; j_gene: TRBJ1-1; v_gene: TRBV11-1; CDR3aa: CASSLLGTVGVTEAFF; CDR3nt: TGTGCCAGCAGCCTGTTAGGGACGGTGGGGGTGACTGAAGCTTTCTTT
abundance: -; d_gene: TRBD1; j_gene: TRBJ2-7; v_gene: TRBV19; CDR3aa: CASSLGQGRPGEQYF; CDR3nt: TGTGCCAGTAGTCTGGGACAGGGAAGGCCCGGAGAGCAGTACTTC
abundance: -; d_gene: TRBD2; j_gene: TRBJ2-7; v_gene: TRBV20-1; CDR3aa: CSAIASGRFEQYF; CDR3nt: TGCAGTGCTATTGCTAGCGGGAGGTTCGAGCAGTACTTC
abundance: few; d_gene: -; j_gene: TRBJ1-2; v_gene: TRBV6-1; CDR3aa: CASSPSGIGYTF; CDR3nt: TGTGCCAGCAGCCCGTCGGGGATCGGCTACACCTTC
abundance: -; d_gene: -; j_gene: TRBJ2-5; v_gene: TRBV20-1; CDR3aa: CSAGGDGQETQYF; CDR3nt: TGCAGTGCTGGCGGGGACGGGCAAGAGACCCAGTACTTC
abundance: -; d_gene: -; j_gene: TRBJ2-3; v_gene: TRBV28; CDR3aa: CASSLLATSTDTQYF; CDR3nt: TGTGCCAGCAGTCTCCTAGCGACTAGCACAGATACGCAGTATTTT
abundance: -; d_gene: TRBD2; j_gene: TRBJ2-6; v_gene: TRBV6-1; CDR3aa: CASSEATSGSGANVLTF; CDR3nt: TGTGCCAGCAGTGAAGCGACTAGCGGGTCTGGGGCCAACGTCCTGACTTTC
abundance: -; d_gene: -; j_gene: TRBJ2-7; v_gene: TRBV12-3/TRBV12-4; CDR3aa: CASSSRTDSTNEQYF; CDR3nt: TGTGCCAGCAGTTCCCGAACGGACAGCACTAACGAGCAGTACTTC
abundance: -; d_gene: -; j_gene: TRBJ2-5; v_gene: TRBV27; CDR3aa: CASSPQRVRGTQETQYF; CDR3nt: TGTGCCAGCAGTCCCCAGCGGGTCCGGGGGACCCAAGAGACCCAGTACTTC
abundance: once; d_gene: TRBD1; j_gene: TRBJ2-7; v_gene: TRBV5-1; CDR3aa: CASSFTGQDSYEQYF; CDR3nt: TGCGCCAGCAGTTTTACGGGACAGGACTCCTACGAGCAGTACTTC
abundance: -; d_gene: -; j_gene: TRBJ1-1; v_gene: TRBV5-1; CDR3aa: CASSLQEYTEACF; CDR3nt: TGCGCCAGCAGCTTACAGGAGTACACTGAAGCTTGCTTT
abundance: -; d_gene: -; j_gene: TRBJ1-2; v_gene: TRBV9; CDR3aa: CASSGWTDNYGYTF; CDR3nt: TGTGCCAGCAGCGGATGGACGGACAACTATGGCTACACCTTC
abundance: few; d_gene: -; j_gene: TRBJ2-7; v_gene: TRBV5-1; CDR3aa: CASSRGPIYEQYF; CDR3nt: TGCGCCAGCAGCCGAGGACCGATCTACGAGCAGTACTTC
abundance: -; d_gene: TRBD1; j_gene: TRBJ1-2; v_gene: TRBV5-1; CDR3aa: CASGTGQGARHGYTF; CDR3nt: TGCGCCAGCGGAACCGGACAGGGGGCAAGGCATGGCTACACCTTC
abundance: many; d_gene: TRBD2; j_gene: TRBJ2-7; v_gene: TRBV12-3/TRBV12-4; CDR3aa: CASGPGLEYEQYF; CDR3nt: TGTGCCAGCGGCCCGGGACTAGAGTACGAGCAGTACTTC
abundance: -; d_gene: -; j_gene: TRBJ1-1; v_gene: TRBV12-3/TRBV12-4; CDR3aa: CASSLIGSPNTEAFF; CDR3nt: TGTGCCAGCAGTTTAATTGGCAGCCCGAACACTGAAGCTTTCTTT
abundance: -; d_gene: -; j_gene: TRBJ2-2; v_gene: TRBV12-3/TRBV12-4; CDR3aa: CASGAIQGGELFF; CDR3nt: TGTGCCAGCGGTGCTATACAGGGTGGGGAGCTGTTTTTT